The next 30 T cell receptor beta chains were all read from a single sample in a study of blood T cell repertoires in COVID-19. Using immunoSEQ multiplex PCR, the repertoire was profiled, and TCRdb retains in-frame clones only, with some absent. The data show a few hundred thousand clones, around 80% seen once. Sequenced: peripheral blood. The receptors were gathered from a woman older than 75 with COVID-19, enrolled during active disease.

The chain recombines TRBV11-3 with TRBJ1-1; no clear D gene. The CDR3 covers 13 residues. The V gene lost 3 bases and the J gene lost 3 bases, with 8 bases spanning the gap. Germline CDR1 and CDR2: SGHNT and YENEEA. The CDR3 sequence is CASSLDGDTEAFF. The CDR3 DNA reads TGTGCCAGCAGCTTGGACGGGGACACTGAAGCTTTCTTT.

V gene TRBV30 combines with J gene TRBJ1-2, with TRBD1 matching over 7 bases. V gave up 2 bases and J gave up 7 bases; unmatched junction bases: 7. This CDR3 region has 13 residues. Germline V gives CDR1 GTSNPN, CDR2 SVGIG (reference sequence). The CDR3 protein is CAWSRGGIFGYTF. For the CDR3, the DNA is TGTGCCTGGAGTCGAGGGGGCATCTTTGGCTACACCTTC.

The chain uses TRBV18 and TRBJ1-1, with D possibly TRBD1 on 6 matching bases. The germline CDR1 and CDR2 sequences are KGHSH and LQKENI. The CDR3 has 16 residues. The V end lost 3 bases, the J end lost 0 bases, and 14 bases lay between the germline ends. The CDR3 DNA reads TGTGCCAGCTCACCTCCGTCACAGGGTATGAACACTGAAGCTTTCTTT. Encoded protein: CASSPPSQGMNTEAFF.

This clone has just a few counts. V and J are TRBV9 and TRBJ1-1, with D unclear. This CDR3 contains 15 residues. V lost 1 base and J lost 0, with 10 bases in between. The germline V gene encodes CDR1 SGDLS and CDR2 YYNGEE. CDR3 sequence: CASSVFQDLNTEAFF. As DNA, the CDR3 is TGTGCCAGCAGCGTATTCCAGGACTTGAACACTGAAGCTTTCTTT.

The J gene is TRBJ1-3, the V gene TRBV7-9, with a tentative D call TRBD1 (5 bases). Germline-derived CDR1 and CDR2 are SEHNR and FQNEAQ (reference sequence). The CDR3 is 13 residues long. The V gene lost 1 base and the J gene lost 9 bases, with 10 bases spanning the gap. Here the CDR3 DNA reads TGTGCCAGCAGCTTAGATCAGGGAGGCACCATATATTTT. Amino acids: CASSLDQGGTIYF.

The table lists this clone with a count of one. The chain uses TRBV19 and TRBJ2-3; 9 nucleotides agree with TRBD1. With V trimmed by 2 bases and J by 4 bases, 7 bases remained unmatched. The CDR3 is 16 amino acids. The germline V gene encodes CDR1 LNHDA and CDR2 SQIVND (reference sequence). CDR3 sequence reads: CASSISGTGLADTQYF. The CDR3 DNA reads TGTGCCAGTAGTATATCAGGGACAGGGTTAGCAGATACGCAGTATTTT.

CDR3 bases: TGTGCCAGCAGCGCCGGTGGACTAGTACAAGAGACCCAGTACTTC. It encodes CASSAGGLVQETQYF. The V call is TRBV7-9, the J call TRBJ2-5; 7 bases match TRBD2. V lost 5 bases to trimming and J lost 2 bases; unmatched junction nucleotides: 8. The CDR3 totals 15 residues. Germline V gene sequence: CDR1 SEHNR, CDR2 FQNEAQ (reference sequence).

This clone has a single count. The chain employs TRBV20-1 and TRBJ2-7, with 11 nucleotides matching TRBD1. With V trimmed by 3 bases and J by 1 base, 5 bases remained unmatched. Germline CDR1 and CDR2: DFQATT and SNEGSKA (reference sequence). CDR3 size: 15 residues. CDR3 residues: CSASPGTGGSYEQYF. CDR3 DNA sequence: TGCAGTGCTAGTCCCGGGACAGGGGGTTCCTACGAGCAGTACTTC.

This clone was detected only once. The chain is built from TRBV3-1 (or the pseudogene TRBV3-2) and TRBJ2-2; tentatively, D is TRBD1 (5 bases). This CDR3 spans 13 amino acids. The V and J ends lost 4 bases and 9 bases respectively, with 12 bases between them. Germline CDR1 reads LGHDT; CDR2 reads YNNKEL (reference sequence). Here the CDR3 DNA reads TGTGCCAGCAGCCTGACTGGGGCCCGGGAGCTGTTTTTT. Translating it yields CASSLTGARELFF.

The chain uses TRBV6-5 and TRBJ2-7, with D hard to call. This CDR3 has 14 amino acids. The germline V gene encodes CDR1 MNHEY and CDR2 SVGAGI. The V and J ends lost 0 bases and 2 bases respectively, with 8 bases between them. CDR3: CASSYSCRTYEQYV. The CDR3 DNA is TGTGCCAGCAGTTACTCGTGCAGAACCTACGAGCAGTACGTC.

The gene calls are TRBV5-1 and TRBJ1-3; D is perhaps TRBD1 (6 bases). In germline, CDR1 is SGHRS, CDR2 YFSETQ. The CDR3 contains 14 residues. V lost 0 bases and J lost 4, with 8 bases in between. This CDR3 reads CASSLEGTGNTIYF. CDR3 DNA sequence: TGCGCCAGCAGCTTGGAAGGGACAGGAAACACCATATATTTT. The full variable domain, in which reference TRBV5-1 and TRBJ1-3 provide the parts outside the CDR3, is KAGVTQTPRYLIKTRGQQVTLSCSPISGHRSVSWYQQTPGQGLQFLFEYFSETQRNKGNFPGRFSGRQFSNSRSEMNVSTLELGDSALYLCASSLEGTGNTIYFGEGSWLTVV.

The CDR3 sequence: CASRDYRGLGETQYF. Written as DNA, the CDR3 is TGTGCCAGCAGGGATTACAGGGGGCTTGGGGAGACCCAGTACTTC. The V gene is TRBV2, the J gene TRBJ2-5; 9 bases align to TRBD1. The CDR3 is made up of 15 amino acids. Germline loops: CDR1 SNHLY, CDR2 FYNNEI. The J segment lost 5 bases and the V segment lost 6 bases, leaving 10 bases of the junction unmatched.

The chain employs TRBV9 and TRBJ2-3; the match to TRBD2 covers 9 bases. This CDR3 is 15 amino acids long. J lost 0 bases, V lost 2 bases, and 1 base had no gene match. Germline CDR1 and CDR2: SGDLS and YYNGEE. The CDR3 loop is CASSVTSGSTDTQYF. CDR3 DNA: TGTGCCAGCAGCGTGACTAGCGGCAGCACAGATACGCAGTATTTT.

A few counts support this clone. V and J are TRBV14 and TRBJ1-2, with 7 bases fitting TRBD1. The CDR3 is 14 amino acids. Per germline, CDR1 SGHDN and CDR2 FVKESK. J gave up 8 bases and V 3 bases, and 9 bases lay outside the gene matches. The CDR3 sequence is CASSQGDRVRGYTF. The CDR3 coding sequence is TGTGCCAGCAGCCAGGGAGACAGGGTGCGGGGCTACACCTTC.

The V and J genes are TRBV9 and TRBJ2-6; D not resolved. The CDR3 spans 15 residues. Germline assignment: CDR1 SGDLS and CDR2 YYNGEE. V was pared by 1 base and J by 1 base, with 6 bases between. The CDR3 DNA sequence: TGTGCCAGCAGCGTATATTCTTCTGGGGCCAACGTCCTGACTTTC. Residues: CASSVYSSGANVLTF.

The chain employs TRBV30 and TRBJ2-7; D is possibly TRBD2 (6 bases). The CDR3 is made up of 11 amino acids. CDR1 GTSNPN and CDR2 SVGIG come from the germline V gene (reference sequence). Trimming pared 5 bases from V and 8 bases from J, leaving 13 bases between. As DNA, the CDR3 is TGTGCCTGGGGAGGGACCGGGAAGCAGTACTTC. This encodes CAWGGTGKQYF.

The chain couples TRBV9 to TRBJ1-1; unclear D gene. V shed 2 bases and J shed 8 bases, with 16 bases lying between them. The CDR3 length is 14 residues. CDR1 and CDR2 from the germline V gene are SGDLS and YYNGEE. DNA of the CDR3: TGTGCCAGCAGCGTCGGGTGGAAGACGGGGGAAGCTTTCTTT. Translating it yields CASSVGWKTGEAFF.

The chain combines TRBV3-1 (or the pseudogene TRBV3-2) with TRBJ1-2, with 8 bases fitting TRBD1. The trim removed 0 bases at V and 7 bases at J, leaving 4 bases unmatched. This CDR3 has 14 residues. Germline assignment: CDR1 LGHDT and CDR2 YNNKEL (reference sequence). CDR3 protein: CASSQDQQGGGYTF. DNA for the CDR3: TGTGCCAGCAGCCAAGATCAACAGGGGGGTGGCTACACCTTC.

The V gene is TRBV6-5, the J gene TRBJ2-7, with 8 positions matching TRBD2. Looked up from germline, CDR1 is MNHEY and CDR2 is SVGAGI. This CDR3 has 15 amino acids. V was clipped by 2 bases and J by 6 bases; unmatched bases: 9. DNA for the CDR3: TGTGCCAGCAGTTACCGCGGGGGGTCGGACCTCGAGCAGTACTTC. Encoded protein: CASSYRGGSDLEQYF.

This chain joins TRBV25-1 and TRBJ1-2; no clear D. The CDR3 runs to 14 residues. The V gene's germline CDR1 is MGHDK and CDR2 SYGVNS. V shed 8 bases and J shed 5 bases, with 18 bases lying between them. CDR3 sequence: CASRRISGPYGYTF. As DNA, the CDR3 is TGTGCCAGCCGTCGGATAAGCGGGCCATATGGCTACACCTTC.

This chain uses TRBV19 with TRBJ1-2, with TRBD1 matching over 10 bases. This CDR3 contains 16 residues. Trimming at V came to 6 bases and at J to 0 bases, leaving 7 bases not matched to a gene. The germline V gene has CDR1 LNHDA and CDR2 SQIVND (reference sequence). The CDR3 loop is CASSLGQGTTNYGYTF. In DNA, the CDR3 is TGTGCCAGTAGCCTGGGACAGGGGACAACTAACTATGGCTACACCTTC. Full variable domain (rest looked up from reference TRBV19 and TRBJ1-2): DGGITQSPKYLFRKEGQNVTLSCEQNLNHDAMYWYRQDPGQGLRLIYYSQIVNDFQKGDIAEGYSVSREKKESFPLTVTSAQKNPTAFYLCASSLGQGTTNYGYTFGSGTRLTVV.

This rearrangement joins TRBV21-1 to TRBJ1-5; TRBD1 is taken as the D call from the table, unchecked against the DNA. TRBV21-1 is a documented pseudogene. The CDR3 spans 16 residues. The CDR3 here is CASSKVTGPPDQPQHF. As DNA, the CDR3 is TGTGCCAGCAGCAAAGTAACAGGCCCTCCTGATCAGCCCCAGCATTTT.

This clone was recorded a few times. The chain combines TRBV11-2 with TRBJ1-5; 7 bases map to TRBD1. CDR1 and CDR2 (germline): SGHAT, FQNNGV. V lost 4 bases to trimming and J lost 4 bases; unmatched junction nucleotides: 7. The CDR3 covers 15 residues. CDR3 DNA: TGTGCCAGCAGCTACGCCAGACAGGGTAATCAGCCCCAGCATTTT. Protein product: CASSYARQGNQPQHF. The variable domain in full, with the rest retrieved from reference TRBV11-2 and TRBJ1-5, is EAGVAQSPRYKIIEKRQSVAFWCNPISGHATLYWYQQILGQGPKLLIQFQNNGVVDDSQLPKDRFSAERLKGVDSTLKIQPAKLEDSAVYLCASSYARQGNQPQHFGDGTRLSIL.

This rearrangement joins TRBV2 to TRBJ1-4; TRBD1 might be the D (5 bases). V lost 3 bases, J lost 3 bases, and 11 bases lay in between. Germline CDR1 is SNHLY and CDR2 is FYNNEI. The CDR3 is 15 residues long. The CDR3 DNA follows: TGTGCCAGCAGTGATCCGACAGTTTCTAATGAAAAACTGTTTTTT. Protein product: CASSDPTVSNEKLFF. Drawing the rest from reference TRBV2 and TRBJ1-4, the complete variable domain is EPEVTQTPSHQVTQMGQEVILRCVPISNHLYFYWYRQILGQKVEFLVSFYNNEISEKSEIFDDQFSVERPDGSNFTLKIRSTKLEDSAMYFCASSDPTVSNEKLFFGSGTQLSVL.

J is TRBJ1-2 and V is TRBV14; 7 bases map to TRBD1. J gave up 5 bases and V 4 bases, and 7 bases lay outside the gene matches. CDR3 length equals 14 residues. CDR1 SGHDN and CDR2 FVKESK come from the germline V gene. This CDR3 is CASSPIDREYGYTF. The CDR3, as DNA: TGTGCCAGCAGCCCAATCGACAGGGAATATGGCTACACCTTC.

This chain uses TRBV7-9 with TRBJ1-3; D gene uncertain. Germline loops: CDR1 SEHNR, CDR2 FQNEAQ (reference sequence). The CDR3 runs 14 residues. Trimming shortened V by 5 bases and J by 4 bases, and 12 bases separated the two germline ends. CDR3 region: CASSRLNTGNTIYF. CDR3 nucleotides: TGTGCCAGCAGCCGACTAAATACCGGAAACACCATATATTTT.

This clone appeared a single time. The rearrangement uses TRBV29-1 and TRBJ1-2; D remains ambiguous. This CDR3 region has 15 residues. Germline CDR1 reads SQVTM; CDR2 reads ANQGSEA. Trimming removed 3 bases at V and 2 bases at J, with 16 bases between. The CDR3 here is CSVDGLGKGNYGYTF. The DNA of the CDR3 is TGCAGCGTTGATGGGCTCGGGAAGGGCAACTATGGCTACACCTTC.

This clone appeared a single time. J is TRBJ2-6 and V is TRBV5-1; D possibly corresponds to TRBD2 (5 bases). The V gene's germline CDR1 is SGHRS and CDR2 YFSETQ. V lost 0 bases to trimming and J lost 1 base, with 8 bases between them. This CDR3 comprises 16 residues. The DNA for the CDR3 is TGCGCCAGCAGCTTGGACCCGGGATCTGGGGCCAACGTCCTGACTTTC. It is translated as CASSLDPGSGANVLTF.

The chain recombines TRBV18 with TRBJ1-1; D might be TRBD1 (5 bases). Trimming took off 3 bases at V and 7 bases at J, with 12 bases between the two ends. The length of the CDR3 is 13 residues. Germline values: CDR1 KGHSH, CDR2 LQKENI. DNA of the CDR3: TGTGCCAGCTCACCGACAGTAGACAGTGAAGCTTTCTTT. Its protein is CASSPTVDSEAFF.

The count of this clone is one. The rearrangement uses TRBV30 and TRBJ1-1; D gene uncertain. Germline assignment: CDR1 GTSNPN and CDR2 SVGIG (reference sequence). The V end was cut by 0 bases, the J end by 1 base, with 12 bases between. This CDR3 is built from 15 residues. The CDR3 loop is CAWSVGGSGNTEAFF. The CDR3 DNA sequence: TGTGCCTGGAGTGTGGGAGGGTCGGGGAACACTGAAGCTTTCTTT.